What follows describes a single T cell receptor beta chain. The target antigen is unknown. The V gene lost 0 bases and the J gene lost 0 bases, with 23 bases spanning the gap. The CDR3 consists of 20 residues. CDR1 and CDR2 from the germline V gene are GTSNPN and SVGIG (reference sequence). Sequenced by immunoSEQ multiplex PCR; TCRdb stores in-frame clones only, minus some. This table has about 64,000 clones, approximately 88% appearing once. The data are from a study of OX40 agonist ivuxolimab in advanced cancers. Study observations and caveats: CD8+ T cells showed, on average, more clonal expansion than CD4+ cells. With doses of 0.1 to 3.0 mg/kg, CD4+ and CD8+ blood T cells had undergone clonal expansion by week 6.

Sequencing used CD4+ or CD8+ T cells sorted from blood, obtained in a trial of the OX40 agonist ivuxolimab. The clonotype originates from an adult with an advanced solid tumor such as melanoma, head and neck, liver or kidney cancer. The J gene is TRBJ1-4, the V gene TRBV30; D is undetermined. The CDR3 region is CAWSVLYRDGFPATNEKLFF. DNA for the CDR3: TGTGCCTGGAGTGTACTTTACAGAGATGGCTTTCCAGCAACTAATGAAAAACTGTTTTTT. Full variable domain (rest looked up from reference TRBV30 and TRBJ1-4): SQTIHQWPATLVQPVGSPLSLECTVEGTSNPNLYWYRQAAGRGLQLLFYSVGIGQISSEVPQNLSASRPQDRQFILSSKKLLLSDSGFYLCAWSVLYRDGFPATNEKLFFGSGTQLSVL.